These 19 T cell receptor beta chains originate from one sample sequenced in a study of T-cell memory formation after mild COVID-19. TCRdb reanalysed the 5' RACE reads using MiXCR and keeps one entry per CDR3 protein. The sample holds 430,000 or so distinct CDR3 sequences, around 25% seen once. The specimen was PBMCs or a T cell subset sorted from them (not recorded which). The receptors were gathered from an adult woman who had mild COVID-19 (a few samples of this study predate the infection). Cell type and time point are not known.

The V gene is TRBV29-1, the J gene TRBJ1-2, with 8 nucleotides matching TRBD1. V was clipped by 6 bases and J by 0 bases; unmatched bases: 0. CDR1 SQVTM and CDR2 ANQGSEA come from the germline V gene. This CDR3 comprises 12 residues. The CDR3 sequence: CSVDRANYGYTF. The DNA for the CDR3 is TGCAGCGTGGACAGGGCTAACTATGGCTACACCTTC.

The rearrangement links TRBV29-1 to TRBJ1-1; no definite D call. V was shortened by 6 bases and J by 7 bases, with 15 bases between the two germline ends. The CDR3 extends over 12 amino acids. The V gene's germline CDR1 is SQVTM and CDR2 ANQGSEA. The CDR3 DNA reads as TGCAGCGTGGGCCATTCTAATAGTGAAGCTTTCTTT. This gives the protein CSVGHSNSEAFF. The whole variable domain, filled in from reference TRBV29-1 and TRBJ1-1, reads SAVISQKPSRDICQRGTSLTIQCQVDSQVTMMFWYRQQPGQSLTLIATANQGSEATYESGFVIDKFPISRPNLTFSTLTVSNMSPEDSSIYLCSVGHSNSEAFFGQGTRLTVV.

The chain joins TRBV2 to TRBJ1-2; 10 nucleotides match TRBD1. Trimming removed 7 bases from V and 5 bases from J; junction bases left unmatched: 10. Germline CDR1 is SNHLY and CDR2 is FYNNEI. The CDR3 is 15 amino acids. Here the CDR3 DNA reads TGTGCCAGCACCAGGGTTGGGACAGGGGAATATGGCTACACCTTC. Translation gives CASTRVGTGEYGYTF.

The rearrangement links TRBV24-1 to TRBJ2-3, with unresolved D. This CDR3 comprises 16 residues. Germline loops: CDR1 KGHDR, CDR2 SFDVKD. V was cut by 3 bases and J by 2 bases, with 14 bases left in between. DNA of the CDR3: TGTGCCACCAGTGATCCATTAGGACCGACCACAGATACGCAGTATTTT. Residues: CATSDPLGPTTDTQYF.

This clonotype was counted a few times. The CDR3 is CASSFTLAGYNEQFF. CDR3 nucleotide sequence: TGTGCCAGCAGTTTTACGCTAGCGGGCTACAATGAGCAGTTCTTC. The genes are TRBV12-3 or TRBV12-4 and TRBJ2-1, with 8 bases lining up with TRBD2. CDR3 size: 15 residues. The V and J ends lost 3 bases and 3 bases, in that order; junction bases with no gene match: 4.

The rearrangement joins TRBV30 to TRBJ2-7, with D unclear. CDR3 length: 12 residues. Germline CDR1 and CDR2: GTSNPN and SVGIG (reference sequence). Trimming cost V 0 bases and J 3 bases, with 6 bases left between them. The CDR3 DNA follows: TGTGCCTGGAGTGTAGCCAGCTACGAGCAGTACTTC. Translating it yields CAWSVASYEQYF.

This chain links TRBV5-6 with TRBJ1-2, with no clear D. Trimming shortened V by 0 bases and J by 3 bases, and 12 bases separated the two germline ends. The germline V gene has CDR1 SGHDT and CDR2 YYEEEE. The CDR3 has 15 residues. The CDR3 DNA reads as TGTGCCAGCAGCTTGGAACCGACAAGCTACTATGGCTACACCTTC. This gives the protein CASSLEPTSYYGYTF.

The chain carries TRBV4-1 and TRBJ2-7; 12 nucleotides line up with TRBD2. The CDR3 has 14 residues. The V segment lost 3 bases and the J segment 7 bases; nucleotides outside the gene matches: 4. Germline V gene data show CDR1 as MGHRA and CDR2 as YSYEKL. DNA of the CDR3: TGCGCCAGCAGCCACCCGACTAGCGGGGGTGAGCAGTACTTC. As protein: CASSHPTSGGEQYF.

This clonotype has just a few counts. The chain joins TRBV7-2 to TRBJ2-6; D tentatively reads TRBD1 or TRBD2 (6 bases each). The CDR3 length is 14 residues. In germline, CDR1 is SGHTA, CDR2 FQGNSA. With 6 bases removed from V and 4 bases from J, the gap between germline ends came to 10 bases. For the CDR3, the DNA is TGTGCCAGCAGTAGGGGGGCCGGGGCCAACGTCCTGACTTTC. Translated: CASSRGAGANVLTF.

This clonotype appeared a few times. This chain links TRBV7-9 with TRBJ2-7, with a weak D call TRBD2 (6 bases). The CDR3 has 15 amino acids. The germline gives CDR1 SEHNR, CDR2 FQNEAQ (reference sequence). The V gene lost 1 base and the J gene lost 3 bases, with 13 bases spanning the gap. CDR3: CASSLDGGPVYEQYF. The CDR3 coding sequence is TGTGCCAGCAGCTTAGACGGAGGGCCTGTCTACGAGCAGTACTTC.

The chain recombines TRBV2 with TRBJ2-3; 8 bases align to TRBD2. With 1 base clipped from V and 11 bases from J, the junction kept 20 bases outside the gene matches. Germline V gives CDR1 SNHLY, CDR2 FYNNEI. This CDR3 is built from 18 residues. CDR3 DNA sequence: TGTGCCAGCAGTGAAGGGGGGAGACACCGCGGGGGGCCCGGCGTGCAGTATTTT. Protein product: CASSEGGRHRGGPGVQYF.

The chain uses TRBV18 and TRBJ1-2; 8 nucleotides agree with TRBD1. This CDR3 has 16 amino acids. J was trimmed by 1 base and V by 0 bases; bases with no gene match: 4. The germline V gene encodes CDR1 KGHSH and CDR2 LQKENI. In DNA, the CDR3 is TGTGCCAGCTCACCACCTTTGGACAGGGTTAACTATGGCTACACCTTC. This gives the protein CASSPPLDRVNYGYTF.

The chain is built from TRBV6-5 and TRBJ2-2, with 9 bases matching TRBD2. The V segment lost 4 bases and the J segment 9 bases; nucleotides outside the gene matches: 9. The CDR3 contains 15 residues. The germline gives CDR1 MNHEY, CDR2 SVGAGI. This chain's CDR3 is CASSSSAGGHWELFF. CDR3 DNA sequence: TGTGCCAGCAGTTCATCAGCGGGGGGCCATTGGGAGCTGTTTTTT.

This clonotype was counted only a few times. V gene TRBV19 combines with J gene TRBJ2-1, with 11 bases that match TRBD2. Trimming took 2 bases from V and 4 from J; bases not matched to a gene: 4. The CDR3 runs to 16 residues. CDR1 and CDR2 (germline): LNHDA, SQIVND (reference sequence). The CDR3 protein is CASSITSGGDYNEQFF. In DNA form, the CDR3 reads TGTGCCAGTAGTATAACTAGCGGGGGAGATTACAATGAGCAGTTCTTC.

At least ten counts were recorded for this clonotype. J is TRBJ2-7 and V is TRBV9, with 9 bases identical to TRBD1. CDR1 is SGDLS, CDR2 YYNGEE, per germline. V shed 0 bases, J shed 6 bases, and the junction held 10 bases outside the gene matches. The CDR3 has 16 amino acids. The CDR3 loop reads CASSVAPSRTGVEQYF. The CDR3 nucleotides read TGTGCCAGCAGCGTAGCCCCCTCGAGGACAGGGGTCGAGCAGTACTTC. Full variable domain (remainder filled in from reference TRBV9 and TRBJ2-7): DSGVTQTPKHLITATGQRVTLRCSPRSGDLSVYWYQQSLDQGLQFLIQYYNGEERAKGNILERFSAQQFPDLHSELNLSSLELGDSALYFCASSVAPSRTGVEQYFGPGTRLTVT.

V and J are TRBV1 and TRBJ2-7; the table calls TRBD2, which could not be checked here. TRBV1 is annotated as a pseudogene. The length of the CDR3 is 15 residues. CDR3 nucleotides: TGCACCAGCAGCCAAGAAGGGCGGGAGTCAGCCGAGCAGTACTTC. It yields the protein CTSSQEGRESAEQYF.

This clonotype showed up just a few times. The rearrangement joins TRBV6-5 to TRBJ2-5, with D perhaps TRBD2 (6 bases). V was trimmed by 0 bases and J by 6 bases, leaving 14 bases between them. The CDR3 is 15 amino acids. CDR1 is MNHEY and CDR2 is SVGAGI in the germline V gene. The CDR3 DNA is TGTGCCAGCAGTTACTCGAGTGCGGGGAGGAAGACCCAGTACTTC. Its translation is CASSYSSAGRKTQYF.

The CDR3 reads CAVKGQGNTGELFF. DNA for the CDR3: TGTGCCGTAAAGGGACAGGGGAACACCGGGGAGCTGTTTTTT. The V call is TRBV19, the J call TRBJ2-2; TRBD1 aligns across 9 bases. Per germline, CDR1 LNHDA and CDR2 SQIVND (reference sequence). With 11 bases clipped from V and 1 base from J, the junction kept 5 bases outside the gene matches. The CDR3 extends over 14 amino acids.

There are many counts of this clonotype. The genes are TRBV11-3 and TRBJ2-2, with 7 bases fitting TRBD1. V lost 10 bases and J lost 7; bases outside the gene matches: 3. The CDR3 totals 11 residues. CDR1 is SGHNT, CDR2 YENEEA, per germline. The CDR3 DNA reads TGTGCCACACAGGGGTACGGGGAGCTGTTTTTT. Translation gives CATQGYGELFF.